These T cell receptor beta chains were read from a single sample in a study of blood T cells in healthy people across ages. MiXCR, run by TCRdb on the 5' RACE reads, gives a single entry per CDR3 protein. This sample carries approximately 820,000 distinct CDR3 sequences, under 45% of them seen once, and the ten largest clones take approximately 20%. Sample: blood. These receptors came from a man between 60 and 75 years old in good health. CDR3s include the opening cysteine and the closing phenylalanine or tryptophan. A D gene is named only where the DNA matches it firmly. Clone size, where shown, is once, few, many, or a class for clones that have expanded.

>TRBJ2-3|-|-|TRBV2
CASNSVTDTQYF
TGTGCCAGCAACAGCGTCACAGATACGCAGTATTTT
>TRBJ2-3|TRBD2|few|TRBV11-2
CASSLRASGGISGTDTQYF
TGTGCCAGCAGCTTAAGGGCTAGCGGGGGGATTAGTGGCACAGATACGCAGTATTTT
>TRBJ2-1|TRBD1|many|TRBV29-1
CSVEVTGTYNEQFF
TGCAGCGTTGAAGTGACAGGGACCTACAATGAGCAGTTCTTC
>TRBJ2-1|TRBD1|-|TRBV3-1
CASRGFGTGGINEQFF
TGTGCCAGCAGGGGTTTTGGGACAGGGGGCATCAATGAGCAGTTCTTC
>TRBJ1-2|TRBD1|-|TRBV24-1
CATSEPGTGGISGYTF
TGTGCCACCAGTGAACCCGGGACAGGGGGAATTTCTGGCTACACCTTC
>TRBJ1-1|TRBD1|few|TRBV4-1
CASSRSDRGVTEAFF
TGCGCCAGCAGCCGATCGGACAGGGGAGTTACTGAAGCTTTCTTT
>TRBJ2-1|TRBD2|-|TRBV15
CATSRTTSGETKRQFF
TGTGCCACCAGCAGGACGACTAGCGGGGAAACAAAGAGGCAGTTCTTC
>TRBJ1-5|-|-|TRBV21-1
CASSKGAGQNQPQHF
TGTGCCAGCAGCAAAGGGGCAGGTCAGAATCAGCCCCAGCATTTT
>TRBJ1-2|-|-|TRBV6-5
CASRRDARYGYTF
TGTGCCAGCCGCCGGGACGCTCGCTATGGCTACACCTTC
>TRBJ1-2|-|few|TRBV7-9
CASSQDSAYGYTF
TGTGCCAGCAGTCAGGACAGTGCCTATGGCTACACCTTC
>TRBJ1-2|-|-|TRBV6-2/TRBV6-3
CASSYRQGPNYGYTF
TGTGCCAGCAGTTACCGCCAGGGTCCTAACTATGGCTACACCTTC
>TRBJ2-7|TRBD2|-|TRBV7-9
CAMAGDSYEQYF
TGTGCCATGGCGGGGGACTCCTACGAGCAGTACTTC
>TRBJ1-4|-|-|TRBV7-9
CASSWSEPNEKPFF
TGTGCCAGCAGCTGGAGCGAACCAAACGAAAAACCGTTTTTT
>TRBJ2-2|TRBD2|-|TRBV5-1
CASSVNPQGLVRTGELFF
TGCGCCAGCAGCGTGAATCCACAGGGACTAGTACGCACCGGGGAGCTGTTTTTT